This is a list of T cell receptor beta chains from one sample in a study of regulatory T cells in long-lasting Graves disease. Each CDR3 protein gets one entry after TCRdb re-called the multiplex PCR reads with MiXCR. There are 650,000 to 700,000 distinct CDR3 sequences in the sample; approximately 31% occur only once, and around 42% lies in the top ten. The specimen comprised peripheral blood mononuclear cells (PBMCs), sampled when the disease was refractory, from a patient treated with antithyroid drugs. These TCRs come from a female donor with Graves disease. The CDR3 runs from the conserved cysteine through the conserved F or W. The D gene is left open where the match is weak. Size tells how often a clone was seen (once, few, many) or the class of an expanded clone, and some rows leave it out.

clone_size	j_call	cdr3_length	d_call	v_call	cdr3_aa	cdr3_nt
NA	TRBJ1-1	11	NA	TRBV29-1	CSVVAGIRAFF	TGCAGCGTTGTGGCAGGGATTAGGGCTTTCTTT
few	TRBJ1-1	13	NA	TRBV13	CASSFNRGTEAFF	TGTGCCAGCAGCTTCAATAGGGGCACTGAAGCTTTCTTT
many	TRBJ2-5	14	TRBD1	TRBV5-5	CASSTRTGGETQYF	TGTGCCAGCAGCACCAGGACAGGGGGAGAGACCCAGTACTTC
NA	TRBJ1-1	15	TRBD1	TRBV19	CASSILTGGGTEAFF	TGTGCCAGTAGTATATTAACAGGGGGAGGCACTGAAGCTTTCTTT
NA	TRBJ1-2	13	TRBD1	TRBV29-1	CSTEQGSGYGYTF	TGCAGCACCGAACAGGGGTCTGGCTATGGCTACACCTTC
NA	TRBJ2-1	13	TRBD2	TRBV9	CASGLAGRNEQFF	TGTGCCTCGGGACTAGCAGGGAGAAATGAGCAGTTCTTC
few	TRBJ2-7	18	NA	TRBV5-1	CASSLDSSWAGRSYEQYF	TGCGCCAGCAGCTTGGATTCTAGTTGGGCGGGCCGCTCCTACGAGCAGTACTTC
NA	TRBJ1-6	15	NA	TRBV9	CASTGLWKRNSPLHF	TGTGCCAGCACCGGTCTTTGGAAAAGGAATTCACCCCTCCACTTT
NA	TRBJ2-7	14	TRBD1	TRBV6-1	CASRWGQLPYEQYF	TGTGCCAGCAGATGGGGACAGCTCCCCTACGAGCAGTACTTC
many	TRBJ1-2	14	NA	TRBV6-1	CASSEAAVTYGYTF	TGTGCCAGCAGTGAAGCGGCGGTAACCTATGGCTACACCTTC
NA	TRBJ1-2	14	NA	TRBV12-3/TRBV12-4	CASSFDRTNYGYTF	TGTGCCAGCAGTTTTGACCGAACTAACTATGGCTACACCTTC
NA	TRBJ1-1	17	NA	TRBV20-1	CSARRGRPRGENTEAFF	TGCAGTGCTAGAAGGGGAAGACCTCGCGGGGAGAACACTGAAGCTTTCTTT
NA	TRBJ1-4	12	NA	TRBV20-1	CSARDLVGKLFF	TGCAGTGCTAGAGATCTTGTGGGGAAACTGTTTTTT
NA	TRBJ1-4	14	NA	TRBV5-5	CASSLGGFNEKLFF	TGTGCCAGCAGCTTGGGCGGGTTCAATGAAAAACTGTTTTTT
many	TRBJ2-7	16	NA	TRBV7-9	CASSLLQWDASYEQYF	TGTGCCAGCAGCTTACTTCAATGGGACGCCTCCTACGAGCAGTACTTC
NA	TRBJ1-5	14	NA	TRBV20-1	CSARYDGPNQPQHF	TGCAGTGCTAGGTACGACGGGCCCAATCAGCCCCAGCATTTT
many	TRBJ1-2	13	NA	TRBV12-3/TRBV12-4	CASSLRQNYGYTF	TGTGCCAGCAGTTTAAGGCAGAACTATGGCTACACCTTC
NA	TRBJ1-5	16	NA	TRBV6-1	CASSEGPSRGNQPQHF	TGTGCCAGCAGTGAGGGACCCTCCCGTGGCAATCAGCCCCAGCATTTT
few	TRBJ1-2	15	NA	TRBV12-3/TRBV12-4	CASSYSGRGVYGYTF	TGTGCCAGCAGTTACTCGGGCAGGGGAGTCTATGGCTACACCTTC
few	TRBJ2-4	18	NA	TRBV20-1	CSASLGTEGVWAKNIQYF	TGCAGTGCTAGTCTTGGCACAGAAGGGGTATGGGCCAAAAACATTCAGTACTTC
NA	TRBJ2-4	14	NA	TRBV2	CASSLRGPKNIQYF	TGTGCCAGCAGTTTACGAGGTCCTAAAAACATTCAGTACTTC
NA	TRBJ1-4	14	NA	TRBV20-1	CSASQASLVEKLFF	TGCAGTGCTAGCCAGGCATCCCTGGTAGAAAAACTGTTTTTT
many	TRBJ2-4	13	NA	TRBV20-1	CSARSRGGNIQYF	TGCAGTGCTAGAAGCAGGGGAGGAAACATTCAGTACTTC
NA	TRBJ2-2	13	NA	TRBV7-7	CASSLGVGGELFF	TGTGCCAGCAGCTTAGGAGTGGGCGGGGAGCTGTTTTTT
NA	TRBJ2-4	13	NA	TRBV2	CASSILAKNIQYF	TGTGCCAGCAGTATACTAGCCAAAAACATTCAGTACTTC
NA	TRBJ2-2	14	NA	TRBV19	CASSMGHFTGELFF	TGTGCCAGTAGTATGGGACACTTCACCGGGGAGCTGTTTTTT
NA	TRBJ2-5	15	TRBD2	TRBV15	CATSRGGGKGETQYF	TGTGCCACCAGCAGAGGCGGGGGGAAGGGGGAGACCCAGTACTTC
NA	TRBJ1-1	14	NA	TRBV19	CASTSGTVNTEAFF	TGTGCCAGTACTTCCGGGACCGTTAACACTGAAGCTTTCTTT
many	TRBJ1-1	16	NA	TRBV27	CASTSWGAGPNTEAFF	TGTGCCAGCACCTCCTGGGGGGCAGGCCCGAACACTGAAGCTTTCTTT
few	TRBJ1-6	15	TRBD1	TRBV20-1	CSARDVQGYNSPLHF	TGCAGTGCTAGAGATGTACAGGGGTATAATTCACCCCTCCACTTT
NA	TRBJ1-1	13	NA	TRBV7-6	CASSSKAGTEAFF	TGTGCCAGCAGCTCGAAGGCCGGCACTGAAGCTTTCTTT
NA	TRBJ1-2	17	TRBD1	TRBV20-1	CSAGGPGQGIWDYGYTF	TGCAGTGCTGGCGGTCCGGGACAGGGCATTTGGGACTATGGCTACACCTTC
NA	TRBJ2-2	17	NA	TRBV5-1	CASSLDLVQGNTGELFF	TGCGCCAGCAGCTTGGATTTGGTACAGGGGAACACCGGGGAGCTGTTTTTT
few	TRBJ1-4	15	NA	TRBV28	CASSLLDTDNEKLFF	TGTGCCAGCAGTTTACTCGACACCGATAATGAAAAACTGTTTTTT
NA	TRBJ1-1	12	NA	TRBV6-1	CASSTQATEAFF	TGTGCCAGCAGTACCCAGGCCACTGAAGCTTTCTTT
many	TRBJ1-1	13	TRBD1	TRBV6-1	CASIYTGATEAFF	TGTGCCAGCATCTACACAGGGGCAACTGAAGCTTTCTTT
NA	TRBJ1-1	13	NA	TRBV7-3	CASSELRVTEAFF	TGTGCCAGCAGCGAACTCAGGGTCACTGAAGCTTTCTTT